This entry lists 10 T cell receptor beta chains sequenced from one sample in a study of OX40 agonist ivuxolimab in advanced cancers. Sequencing was performed with immunoSEQ multiplex PCR; in TCRdb, only in-frame clones are kept and a portion is missing. This table has under 13,000 clones, approximately 84% appearing once. This material consisted of CD4+ or CD8+ T cells sorted from blood, taken in a trial of the OX40 agonist ivuxolimab. These receptors were collected from an adult with an advanced solid tumor such as melanoma, head and neck, liver or kidney cancer.

This clone has only a few counts. The CDR3 protein is CASSLGGGVSYEQYF. CDR3 sequence (DNA): TGTGCCAGCAGCTTAGGAGGGGGTGTGAGCTACGAGCAGTACTTC. V is TRBV4-2 and J is TRBJ2-7, with D perhaps matching TRBD1 or TRBD2 (6 bases each). The germline CDR1 and CDR2 sequences are LGHNA and YNFKEQ. The germline V and J ends were trimmed by 5 bases and 3 bases, with 17 bases remaining between them. The CDR3 spans 15 residues.

The chain combines TRBV19 with TRBJ1-2, with 9 bases lining up with TRBD1. The CDR3 contains 14 residues. Germline CDR1 reads LNHDA; CDR2 reads SQIVND (reference sequence). V shed 9 bases and J 4 bases; nucleotides not matched to a gene: 9. Written as DNA, the CDR3 is TGTGCCAGCCTCCCCCGGGACAGGGTCTATGGCTACACCTTC. This codes for CASLPRDRVYGYTF.

The V and J genes are TRBV6-1 and TRBJ1-2; 7 bases line up with TRBD1. The germline V gene encodes CDR1 MNHNS and CDR2 SASEGT. Trimming took 3 bases from V and 4 from J; bases not matched to a gene: 5. This CDR3 contains 14 residues. The CDR3 sequence: CASSEQGGTYGYTF. The CDR3, as DNA: TGTGCCAGCAGTGAGCAGGGGGGGACCTATGGCTACACCTTC.

The genes are TRBV7-2 and TRBJ2-5; TRBD1 is a possible D gene (6 bases). Germline V gene sequence: CDR1 SGHTA, CDR2 FQGNSA. The CDR3 consists of 15 residues. Trimming pared 7 bases from V and 5 bases from J, leaving 20 bases between. DNA of the CDR3: TGTGCCAGCACCATACCGGGACAAGGCTATGAGACCCAGTACTTC. Amino acid sequence: CASTIPGQGYETQYF.

The chain recombines TRBV4-1 with TRBJ2-5; TRBD2 might be the D (5 bases). With 4 bases removed from V and 5 bases from J, the gap between germline ends came to 14 bases. Per germline, CDR1 MGHRA and CDR2 YSYEKL. The CDR3 length is 14 residues. CDR3 protein: CASSLTRGYETQYF. CDR3 coding DNA: TGCGCCAGCAGCCTTACTAGAGGGTATGAGACCCAGTACTTC.

This chain joins TRBV9 and TRBJ2-1, with TRBD2 identical over 7 bases. This CDR3 region has 16 residues. In germline, CDR1 is SGDLS, CDR2 YYNGEE. V was pared by 4 bases and J by 5 bases, with 12 bases of the junction left unmatched. The CDR3 spells CASSSFGGGEDNEQFF. In DNA, the CDR3 is TGTGCCAGCAGCTCCTTTGGGGGAGGGGAGGACAATGAGCAGTTCTTC.

The V gene is TRBV7-9, the J gene TRBJ1-5; D gene uncertain. There are 14 residues in the CDR3. The germline V gene encodes CDR1 SEHNR and CDR2 FQNEAQ (reference sequence). Trimming removed 3 bases from V and 0 bases from J, with 6 bases in between. The CDR3 reads CASSFTDSNQPQHF. Here the CDR3 DNA reads TGTGCCAGCAGCTTTACGGATAGCAATCAGCCCCAGCATTTT.

The J gene is TRBJ1-2, the V gene TRBV2; unclear D gene. The CDR3 consists of 13 residues. Trimming took off 1 base at V and 6 bases at J, with 9 bases between the two ends. In germline, CDR1 is SNHLY, CDR2 FYNNEI. CDR3 sequence reads: CASSEGVAHGYTF. The CDR3 region has the DNA TGTGCCAGCAGTGAAGGGGTAGCCCATGGCTACACCTTC.

The chain couples TRBV14 to TRBJ1-1, with D unresolved. The germline V gene has CDR1 SGHDN and CDR2 FVKESK. V was cut by 2 bases and J by 2 bases, with 6 bases left in between. There are 13 residues in the CDR3. In nucleotides, the CDR3 is TGTGCCAGCAGCCAATGGGTAAACACTGAAGCTTTCTTT. Protein: CASSQWVNTEAFF.

V gene TRBV5-1 combines with J gene TRBJ2-7, with 8 bases that match TRBD2. CDR1 is SGHRS, CDR2 YFSETQ, per germline. The junction had 11 bases not matched to a gene; V was cut back by 4 bases and J by 5 bases. This CDR3 has 15 amino acids. The CDR3 bases are TGCGCCAGCAGCCTTAGCGGGGCAAGCCCACACGAGCAGTACTTC. The encoded protein is CASSLSGASPHEQYF.